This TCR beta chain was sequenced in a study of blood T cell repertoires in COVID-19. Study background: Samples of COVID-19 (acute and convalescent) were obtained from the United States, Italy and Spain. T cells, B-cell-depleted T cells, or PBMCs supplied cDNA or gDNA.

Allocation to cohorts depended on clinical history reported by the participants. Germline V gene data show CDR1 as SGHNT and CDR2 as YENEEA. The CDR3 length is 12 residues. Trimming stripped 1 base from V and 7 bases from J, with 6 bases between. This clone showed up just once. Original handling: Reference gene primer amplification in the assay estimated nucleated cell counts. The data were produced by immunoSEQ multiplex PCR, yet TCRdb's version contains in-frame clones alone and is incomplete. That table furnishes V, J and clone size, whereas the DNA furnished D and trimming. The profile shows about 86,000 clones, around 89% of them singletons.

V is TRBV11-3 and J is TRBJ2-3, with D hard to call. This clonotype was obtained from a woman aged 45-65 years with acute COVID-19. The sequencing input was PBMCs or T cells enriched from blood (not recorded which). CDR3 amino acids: CASSLGENTQYF. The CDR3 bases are TGTGCCAGCAGCTTAGGCGAAAATACGCAGTATTTT.